One and the same sample provided the 20 T cell receptor beta chains below, sequenced in a study of control samples from healthy donors and cancer patients. Repertoires were generated with immunoSEQ multiplex PCR, while TCRdb's copy carries only in-frame clones and drops some. The profile shows some 100,000 clones, around nine tenths of them singletons. What was sequenced was blood. The source is a man aged 25 to 45 in good health.

The rearrangement links TRBV4-1 to TRBJ1-1, with a possible D match to TRBD1 (5 bases). The V end lost 0 bases, the J end lost 5 bases, and 10 bases lay between the germline ends. The CDR3 extends over 14 amino acids. Germline values: CDR1 MGHRA, CDR2 YSYEKL. The CDR3 spells CASSQDQTATEAFF. The CDR3 nucleotides read TGCGCCAGCAGCCAAGATCAGACAGCTACTGAAGCTTTCTTT.

V gene TRBV24-1 combines with J gene TRBJ2-3, with TRBD2 matching over 8 bases. The V gene's germline CDR1 is KGHDR and CDR2 SFDVKD. This CDR3 is 17 amino acids long. V was pared by 4 bases and J by 1 base, with 9 bases of the junction left unmatched. This CDR3 is CATSDPAGVEGTDTQYF. CDR3 in DNA: TGTGCCACCAGTGACCCAGCGGGAGTGGAAGGCACAGATACGCAGTATTTT.

This clone was seen only once. The chain couples TRBV15 to TRBJ2-1; TRBD1 aligns across 10 bases. This CDR3 region has 12 residues. From germline, CDR1 is LNHNV and CDR2 YYDKDF (reference sequence). The J segment lost 13 bases and the V segment lost 3 bases, leaving 3 bases of the junction unmatched. The CDR3, as DNA: TGTGCCACCAGCAGCGGACAGGGGGAACAGTTCTTC. Translating gives CATSSGQGEQFF.

This chain joins TRBV10-3 and TRBJ2-7, with TRBD1 identical over 8 bases. The CDR3 sequence is 15 residues long. Germline V gene sequence: CDR1 ENHRY, CDR2 SYGVKD. J was trimmed by 6 bases and V by 0 bases; bases with no gene match: 7. The DNA for the CDR3 is TGTGCCATCAGTGAGTCGACAGGGGCCCAGGGCGAGCAGTACTTC. This gives the protein CAISESTGAQGEQYF.

The V and J genes are TRBV5-4 and TRBJ2-7; D not certain. Trimming left V 3 bases short and J 0 bases short, with 7 bases between. Germline V CDR1 and CDR2: SGHNT, YYREEE (reference sequence). This CDR3 region has 13 residues. Here the CDR3 reads CASSSKSSYEQYF. DNA for the CDR3: TGTGCCAGCAGCTCAAAAAGCTCCTACGAGCAGTACTTC.

This clone was seen only once. The chain couples TRBV24-1 to TRBJ2-1; D is possibly TRBD1 (6 bases). Trimming shortened V by 4 bases and J by 4 bases, and 19 bases separated the two germline ends. Germline CDR1 is KGHDR and CDR2 is SFDVKD. CDR3 length: 17 residues. CDR3: CATSDSATGSYYNEQFF. The CDR3, as DNA: TGTGCCACCAGTGACAGTGCGACAGGTAGTTATTACAATGAGCAGTTCTTC.

A single count supports this clone. The V and J genes are TRBV7-9 and TRBJ2-7; the match to TRBD2 covers 9 bases. This CDR3 is 17 amino acids long. Germline V gene data show CDR1 as SEHNR and CDR2 as FQNEAQ (reference sequence). The V gene end was trimmed by 0 bases and the J gene end by 6 bases; junction bases not matched to a gene: 12. As DNA, the CDR3 is TGTGCCAGCAGCTTAGCGGGAATATTAGCGGGAGCTGGCGAGCAGTACTTC. Its translation is CASSLAGILAGAGEQYF.

The rearrangement joins TRBV11-2 to TRBJ1-6; D is perhaps TRBD1 (5 bases). V gave up 5 bases and J gave up 0 bases, with 14 bases separating them. The germline V gene has CDR1 SGHAT and CDR2 FQNNGV. There are 17 residues in the CDR3. The CDR3 nucleotides read TGTGCCAGCAGCCCGTCCCCAGGGAGCTCCTATAATTCACCCCTCCACTTT. Protein sequence: CASSPSPGSSYNSPLHF. Complete variable domain (other parts from reference TRBV11-2 and TRBJ1-6): EAGVAQSPRYKIIEKRQSVAFWCNPISGHATLYWYQQILGQGPKLLIQFQNNGVVDDSQLPKDRFSAERLKGVDSTLKIQPAKLEDSAVYLCASSPSPGSSYNSPLHFGNGTRLTVT.

This chain connects TRBV5-6 to TRBJ1-1; D not resolved. V was clipped by 2 bases and J by 0 bases, with 11 bases between them. The CDR3 is 15 amino acids. In germline, CDR1 is SGHDT, CDR2 YYEEEE. For the CDR3, the DNA is TGTGCCAGCAGCTTAACCGAGTACATGAACACTGAAGCTTTCTTT. Encoded protein: CASSLTEYMNTEAFF.

This chain uses TRBV27 with TRBJ1-1; D might be TRBD1 (6 bases). V was clipped by 3 bases and J by 6 bases, with 11 bases between them. CDR1 is MNHEY and CDR2 is SMNVEV in the germline V gene (reference sequence). This CDR3 is 13 amino acids long. As DNA, the CDR3 is TGTGCCAGCAGTTTGGGGGGCTTATCTGAAGCTTTCTTT. Amino acid sequence: CASSLGGLSEAFF.

The gene calls are TRBV7-6 and TRBJ1-5; 10 nucleotides line up with TRBD1. The CDR3 length is 15 residues. Germline V lookup: CDR1 SGHVS, CDR2 FNYEAQ. V gave up 1 base and J gave up 6 bases; unmatched junction bases: 3. This CDR3 reads CASSLGTGGSQPQHF. Here the CDR3 DNA reads TGTGCCAGCAGCTTAGGGACAGGGGGTAGTCAGCCCCAGCATTTT.

This chain connects TRBV28 to TRBJ2-7, with 9 nucleotides matching TRBD1. The junction had 12 bases not matched to a gene; V was cut back by 5 bases and J by 4 bases. The CDR3 is 16 residues long. Germline loops: CDR1 MDHEN, CDR2 SYDVKM. The CDR3 DNA reads as TGTGCCAGCAGTACCACCCCCGGGACAGGGATGTACGAGCAGTACTTC. This translates into CASSTTPGTGMYEQYF.

This clone was picked up one time. This chain uses TRBV5-1 with TRBJ1-1; D not certain. CDR3 length: 14 amino acids. Trimming shortened V by 4 bases and J by 0 bases, and 10 bases separated the two germline ends. Germline CDR1 is SGHRS and CDR2 is YFSETQ. The DNA of the CDR3 is TGCGCCAGCAGCCGGGGATCGATGAACACTGAAGCTTTCTTT. It yields the protein CASSRGSMNTEAFF. The whole variable domain, filled in from reference TRBV5-1 and TRBJ1-1, reads KAGVTQTPRYLIKTRGQQVTLSCSPISGHRSVSWYQQTPGQGLQFLFEYFSETQRNKGNFPGRFSGRQFSNSRSEMNVSTLELGDSALYLCASSRGSMNTEAFFGQGTRLTVV.

V and J are TRBV15 and TRBJ2-1; D is undetermined. The CDR3 runs to 11 residues. Per germline, CDR1 LNHNV and CDR2 YYDKDF (reference sequence). Deletions cut 3 bases from V and 6 bases from J, with 3 bases between. CDR3 protein: CATSRSNEQFF. The CDR3 nucleotides read TGTGCCACCAGCAGGAGCAATGAGCAGTTCTTC.

This clone came up once. The DNA is omitted, as the CDR3 cannot be located on it reliably, and the CDR3 follows TCRdb's listing. This chain uses TRBV28 with TRBJ2-6; the table calls TRBD2, which could not be checked here. Germline V gene sequence: CDR1 MDHEN, CDR2 SYDVKM. The CDR3 is 15 residues long, counting both termini. The CDR3 region is CASSSSGPGANVLTF.

The rearrangement links TRBV30 to TRBJ2-5; 7 positions agree with TRBD2. Trimming cost V 5 bases and J 0 bases; bases outside gene matches: 3. CDR1 is GTSNPN and CDR2 is SVGIG in the germline V gene (reference sequence). This CDR3 contains 13 residues. The CDR3 region is CAWALAYQETQYF. The DNA for the CDR3 is TGTGCCTGGGCACTAGCGTACCAAGAGACCCAGTACTTC.

The chain recombines TRBV7-9 with TRBJ2-1; D gene unclear. This CDR3 is 13 amino acids long. Germline CDR1 is SEHNR and CDR2 is FQNEAQ (reference sequence). Trimming shortened V by 1 base and J by 9 bases, and 10 bases separated the two germline ends. CDR3 DNA sequence: TGTGCCAGCAGCTTAGTGGCAGGCGGTGAGCAGTTCTTC. Its translation is CASSLVAGGEQFF.

This sequence joins TRBV21-1 and TRBJ1-1; the D call TRBD1 from the table was never checked on the DNA. TRBV21-1 counts as a pseudogene. The CDR3 has 12 amino acids. DNA of the CDR3: TGTGCCAGGCTGACAGGGGAGGATGAAGCTTTCTTT. As protein: CARLTGEDEAFF.

The chain employs TRBV24-1 and TRBJ2-7; D may correspond to TRBD1 or TRBD2 (7 bases each). The germline V gene encodes CDR1 KGHDR and CDR2 SFDVKD. V was shortened by 5 bases and J by 5 bases, with 12 bases between the two germline ends. The CDR3 runs 13 residues. The CDR3 DNA reads as TGTGCCACCAGTGCACAGGGGAGGGACGAGCAGTACTTC. Translation gives CATSAQGRDEQYF.

The table lists this clone with many counts. DNA for the CDR3: TGTGCTAGTGGTTTGTCCCGGACCTCCCTCTCCTACGAGCAGTACTTC. Translation gives CASGLSRTSLSYEQYF. The rearrangement joins TRBV12-5 to TRBJ2-7, with D unresolved. Trimming stripped 2 bases from V and 0 bases from J, with 14 bases between. Germline-derived CDR1 and CDR2 are LGHNT and FRNRAP. This CDR3 comprises 16 residues.